The 13 T cell receptor beta chains below come from one sample, sequenced in a study of beta chain features in type 1 diabetes. Expressed TCRB transcripts were sequenced because the isolated RNA had all been reverse transcribed beforehand. The table came from immunoSEQ multiplex PCR; TCRdb's copy has only in-frame clones and leaves some out. The data hold 140,000 to 150,000 clones, with more than 9% observed a single time. The sequenced material came from naive CD4+ T cells from blood. These receptors came from a young man in good health.

The genes are TRBV6-5 and TRBJ2-6; TRBD2 might be the D (5 bases). The CDR3 extends over 15 amino acids. The germline V gene encodes CDR1 MNHEY and CDR2 SVGAGI. V lost 0 bases, J lost 2 bases, and 5 bases lay in between. CDR3 in amino acids: CASSYSRAGANVLTF. DNA for the CDR3: TGTGCCAGCAGTTACTCGAGGGCTGGGGCCAACGTCCTGACTTTC.

A few counts support this clone. V and J are TRBV15 and TRBJ2-7; tentative D call: TRBD1 (6 bases). Germline values: CDR1 LNHNV, CDR2 YYDKDF (reference sequence). The CDR3 runs to 15 residues. Deletions cut 4 bases from V and 0 bases from J, with 13 bases between. CDR3 DNA sequence: TGTGCCACCAGCATAACACAGACAGGCTCCTACGAGCAGTACTTC. Translating gives CATSITQTGSYEQYF. The full variable domain, completed using reference TRBV15 and TRBJ2-7, is DAMVIQNPRYQVTQFGKPVTLSCSQTLNHNVMYWYQQKSSQAPKLLFHYYDKDFNNEADTPDNFQSRRPNTSFCFLDIRSPGLGDTAMYLCATSITQTGSYEQYFGPGTRLTVT.

This chain connects TRBV10-1 to TRBJ2-2, with D perhaps matching TRBD2 (6 bases). The germline CDR1 and CDR2 sequences are WNHNN and SYGVQD (reference sequence). There are 13 residues in the CDR3. The germline V and J ends were trimmed by 6 bases and 7 bases, with 12 bases remaining between them. The CDR3 region is CASREGQNGELFF. Here the CDR3 DNA reads TGCGCCAGCAGGGAGGGCCAGAACGGGGAGCTGTTTTTT.

This clone was seen more than once but under ten times. The V and J genes are TRBV7-2 and TRBJ1-2; D is undetermined. CDR3 length: 15 amino acids. V lost 4 bases, J lost 7 bases, and 19 bases lay in between. CDR1 and CDR2 (germline): SGHTA, FQGNSA. For the CDR3, the DNA is TGTGCCAGCAGCTCAGCGGGCAGACGAGAGGGTGGCTACACCTTC. Its translation is CASSSAGRREGGYTF.

The chain combines TRBV6-5 with TRBJ1-2; 8 bases agree with TRBD1. Unmatched junction bases numbered 10, after V lost 6 bases and J lost 4 bases. This CDR3 contains 15 residues. From germline, CDR1 is MNHEY and CDR2 SVGAGI. CDR3 bases: TGTGCCAGCAGGGGCGGACAGGGTATTGCCTATGGCTACACCTTC. Translation: CASRGGQGIAYGYTF.

This clone was recorded a few times. The V call is TRBV18, the J call TRBJ2-7; 11 bases agree with TRBD2. CDR3 length: 15 amino acids. V shed 4 bases and J 6 bases; nucleotides not matched to a gene: 8. Germline values: CDR1 KGHSH, CDR2 LQKENI. CDR3 nucleotide sequence: TGTGCCAGCTCACGGGGACTAGCGGAAAAAACCGAGCAGTACTTC. Translation: CASSRGLAEKTEQYF.

This clone came up a few times. This rearrangement joins TRBV7-2 to TRBJ1-4, with TRBD1 identical over 9 bases. The germline V gene has CDR1 SGHTA and CDR2 FQGNSA. This CDR3 has 14 amino acids. V lost 5 bases, J lost 6 bases, and 4 bases stayed unmatched. The CDR3 protein is CASSTGQGYEKLFF. CDR3 sequence (DNA): TGTGCCAGCAGCACGGGACAGGGTTATGAAAAACTGTTTTTT.

Points on this clone: A junction end diverges from the germline sequence, so it may reflect a read error. The chain links TRBV9 to TRBJ2-4; 7 positions agree with TRBD1. Germline assignment: CDR1 SGDLS and CDR2 YYNGEE. The CDR3 loop spans 11 amino acids. CDR3 coding DNA: TGTGCCAGCAGCCCCTGGGACCAGGGGGACTTC. It codes for CASSPWDQGDF.

The V gene is TRBV29-1, the J gene TRBJ1-5; possible D gene TRBD1, 6 bases. V lost 4 bases, J lost 2 bases, and 9 bases lay in between. Germline CDR1 is SQVTM and CDR2 is ANQGSEA. The CDR3 has 13 amino acids. CDR3 sequence: CSVAQGGNQPQHF. The CDR3 nucleotides read TGCAGCGTTGCACAGGGTGGCAATCAGCCCCAGCATTTT.

This clone was counted a few times. The J gene is TRBJ1-1, the V gene TRBV20-1; D is undetermined. The V gene's germline CDR1 is DFQATT and CDR2 SNEGSKA (reference sequence). The CDR3 runs to 11 residues. V was cut by 3 bases and J by 1 base, with 3 bases left in between. DNA for the CDR3: TGCAGTGCTAGCAGGAACACTGAAGCTTTCTTT. Residues: CSASRNTEAFF.

This clone has just a few counts. The chain employs TRBV7-9 and TRBJ1-2, with 11 positions matching TRBD1. In germline, CDR1 is SEHNR, CDR2 FQNEAQ (reference sequence). There are 17 residues in the CDR3. Trimming at V came to 8 bases and at J to 7 bases, leaving 18 bases not matched to a gene. The CDR3 protein is CASVLDGTGGKISGYTF. For the CDR3, the DNA is TGTGCCAGCGTCTTAGATGGGACAGGGGGAAAAATAAGTGGCTACACCTTC.

This clone has more than one count but fewer than ten. J is TRBJ1-5 and V is TRBV7-2; D is possibly TRBD1 (5 bases). Between the trimmed V and J ends, which lost 7 bases and 7 bases, there was a span of 17 bases. The CDR3 is 14 amino acids. CDR1 and CDR2 from the germline V gene are SGHTA and FQGNSA. The CDR3 reads CASTLGGGRQPQHF. CDR3 nucleotide sequence: TGTGCCAGCACCCTCGGGGGAGGGAGGCAGCCCCAGCATTTT.

This clone was counted many times. The chain has TRBV29-1 and TRBJ2-5; 7 nucleotides align to TRBD1. Losses at the gene ends were 7 bases for V and 5 bases for J; bases not matched to a gene: 13. The CDR3 consists of 14 residues. The germline CDR1 and CDR2 sequences are SQVTM and ANQGSEA. CDR3 in amino acids: CSENRDSSRETQYF. For the CDR3, the DNA is TGCAGCGAGAACCGGGACAGCTCACGCGAGACCCAGTACTTC.